This T cell receptor (beta chain) is drawn from a study of blood T cell repertoires in COVID-19. Study context: From T cells, B-cell-depleted T cells, or PBMCs came the material, which was cDNA or gDNA.

Sequenced by immunoSEQ multiplex PCR; TCRdb stores in-frame clones only, minus some. The sample lists around 81,000 clones, around 82% occurring once. CDR3 length: 11 amino acids. The germline gives CDR1 SGHAT, CDR2 FQNNGV. The sample consisted of peripheral blood. The chain uses TRBV11-2 and TRBJ2-7; possibly TRBD1 for D (6 bases). The TCR was taken from a human donor in a cohort sampled during active COVID-19. In DNA, the CDR3 is TGTGCTTCCCGGACAGCCTACGAGCAGTACTTC. Protein: CASRTAYEQYF.